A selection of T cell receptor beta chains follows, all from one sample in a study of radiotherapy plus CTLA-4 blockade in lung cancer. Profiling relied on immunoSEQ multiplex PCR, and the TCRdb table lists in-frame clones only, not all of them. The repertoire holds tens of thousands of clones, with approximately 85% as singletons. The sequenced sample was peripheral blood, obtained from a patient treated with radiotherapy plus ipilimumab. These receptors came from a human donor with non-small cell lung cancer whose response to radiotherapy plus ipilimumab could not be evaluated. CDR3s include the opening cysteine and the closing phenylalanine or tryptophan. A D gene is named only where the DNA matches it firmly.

CASSQDLLAGVQITDTQYF	TRBV4-3	TRBJ2-3	19	TRBD2
CASRTGQGRGYGYTF	TRBV19	TRBJ1-2	15	TRBD1
CASSDPGQTLYNEQFF	TRBV7-2	TRBJ2-1	16	TRBD1
CASSIFPGTEAFF	TRBV19	TRBJ1-1	13	NA
CASSSRPGLAGSWETQYF	TRBV7-2	TRBJ2-5	18	TRBD2
CARLPTVIGTEAFF	TRBV30	TRBJ1-1	14	NA
CASSVRPSLNEQFF	TRBV9	TRBJ2-1	14	NA
CASSFLGGDTQYF	TRBV7-8	TRBJ2-3	13	NA
CASSLVGQRGGTDTQYF	TRBV5-1	TRBJ2-3	17	TRBD2
CASSEQGVSTEAFF	TRBV2	TRBJ1-1	14	NA
CASMAGGADLLEQYF	TRBV28	TRBJ2-7	15	TRBD2
CASSQTTGGGGVGEKLFF	TRBV7-8	TRBJ1-4	18	TRBD1
CASSDGFLDPPDREQFF	TRBV2	TRBJ2-1	17	NA
CASSLRVGPQHF	TRBV28	TRBJ1-5	12	NA
CASSQGLAGEMDTQYF	TRBV11-3	TRBJ2-3	16	TRBD2
CASSPGGITGELFF	TRBV19	TRBJ2-2	14	TRBD2
CASSLQSRSNQPQHF	TRBV5-5	TRBJ1-5	15	NA
CACGDMTEAFF	TRBV30	TRBJ1-1	11	NA
CASSVDAGLNTEAFF	TRBV9	TRBJ1-1	15	NA
CASSHPDRDYNEQFF	TRBV4-1	TRBJ2-1	15	TRBD1
CASSYGGTGGGSEQYF	TRBV18	TRBJ2-7	16	TRBD1
CASSRPGVNTQYF	TRBV27	TRBJ2-3	13	NA
CASTRRLGAYNEQFF	TRBV2	TRBJ2-1	15	NA
CASSYRGETQYF	TRBV6-5	TRBJ2-5	12	NA
CASSPAAGTGELFF	TRBV7-2	TRBJ2-2	14	NA
CASSSRVGYGYTF	TRBV5-4	TRBJ1-2	13	NA
CSVEDLPDQPQHF	TRBV29-1	TRBJ1-5	13	NA
CASSSRGTGETQYF	TRBV6-6	TRBJ2-5	14	TRBD1
CASSQVGGVGEKLFF	TRBV4-1	TRBJ1-4	15	NA
CASSEGTGSDLETQYF	TRBV2	TRBJ2-5	16	TRBD1
CSATRGGHGYTF	TRBV29-1	TRBJ1-2	12	NA
CASSLWYATGGSSLHEQYF	TRBV27	TRBJ2-7	19	TRBD1
CASSLARRVTEAFF	TRBV7-2	TRBJ1-1	14	NA
CASSPATGNSPLHF	TRBV18	TRBJ1-6	14	TRBD1
CASINRDRGNTGELFF	TRBV19	TRBJ2-2	16	TRBD1
CASSRAGGHEETQYF	TRBV4-2	TRBJ2-5	15	TRBD2
CAWSVPGKFSGANVLTF	TRBV30	TRBJ2-6	17	NA
CASSLRWAEPYEQYF	TRBV11-3	TRBJ2-7	15	NA
CASRIAGAYTEAFF	TRBV28	TRBJ1-1	14	NA
CASSWSSGKVYEQYF	TRBV6-5	TRBJ2-7	15	TRBD2
CASSLTRDRVYEQYF	TRBV7-2	TRBJ2-7	15	TRBD1
CASSAGQGNYEQYF	TRBV7-3	NA	14	TRBD1
CASSMTSSETQYF	TRBV7-2	TRBJ2-5	13	TRBD2
CASSAADGYYGYTF	TRBV28	TRBJ1-2	14	NA
CASSLQGNSGTIYF	TRBV5-1	TRBJ1-3	14	NA
CASSEHEVDEQYF	TRBV5-1	NA	13	NA
CASSLSGLVKNIQYF	TRBV11-1	TRBJ2-4	15	NA
CASSSGLAGVDEQFF	TRBV11-3	TRBJ2-1	15	TRBD2
CASSAPTGDKNIQYF	TRBV9	TRBJ2-4	15	NA
CASSSFGANVLTF	TRBV28	TRBJ2-6	13	NA